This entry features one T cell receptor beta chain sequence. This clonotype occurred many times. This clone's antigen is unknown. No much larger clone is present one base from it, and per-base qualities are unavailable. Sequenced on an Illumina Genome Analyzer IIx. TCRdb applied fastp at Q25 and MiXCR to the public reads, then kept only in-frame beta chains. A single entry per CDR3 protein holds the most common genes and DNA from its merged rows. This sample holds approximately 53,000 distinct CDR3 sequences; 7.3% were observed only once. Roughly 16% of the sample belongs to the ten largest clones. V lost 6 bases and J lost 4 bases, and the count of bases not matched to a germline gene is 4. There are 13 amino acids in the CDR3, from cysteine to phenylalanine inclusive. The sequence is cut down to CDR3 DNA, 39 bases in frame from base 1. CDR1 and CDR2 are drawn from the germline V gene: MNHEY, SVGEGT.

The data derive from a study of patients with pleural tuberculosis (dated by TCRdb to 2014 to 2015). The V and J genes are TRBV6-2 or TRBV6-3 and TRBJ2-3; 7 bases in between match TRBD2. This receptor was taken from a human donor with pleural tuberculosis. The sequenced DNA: TGTGCCAGCAGCGCTAGCGGCCCAGATACGCAGTATTTT. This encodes CASSASGPDTQYF.